The 2 T cell receptor beta chains given below trace back to one sample, sequenced in a study of cytotoxic CD8 clonotypes in ibrutinib-treated CLL. This table comes from immunoSEQ multiplex PCR, and its TCRdb copy is limited to in-frame clones, with some not included. The table lists hundreds of thousands of clones, nearly 80% of them singletons. Source: PBMCs, taken after 12 months of ibrutinib treatment. The source is a human donor with chronic lymphocytic leukemia.

This chain links TRBV18 with TRBJ2-3; unclear D gene. V lost 10 bases to trimming and J lost 0 bases, with 14 bases between them. CDR3 length: 14 amino acids. Germline lookup yields CDR1 KGHSH and CDR2 LQKENI. The CDR3 is CAIARQDSTDTQYF. In nucleotides, the CDR3 is TGTGCCATCGCAAGGCAGGATAGCACAGATACGCAGTATTTT. The whole variable domain, remainder taken from reference TRBV18 and TRBJ2-3, is NAGVMQNPRHLVRRRGQEARLRCSPMKGHSHVYWYRQLPEEGLKFMVYLQKENIIDESGMPKERFSAEFPKEGPSILRIQQVVRGDSAAYFCAIARQDSTDTQYFGPGTRLTVL.

V usage is TRBV10-1 and J usage is TRBJ2-7, with TRBD2 as a possible D gene (5 bases). The ends were cut back, 7 bases at V and 4 bases at J, with 14 bases in the middle. The CDR3 runs to 13 residues. Per the germline V gene, CDR1 is WNHNN and CDR2 is SYGVQD (reference sequence). This CDR3 reads CASTPGPGYEQYF. In DNA, the CDR3 is TGCGCCAGCACCCCTGGCCCGGGGTACGAGCAGTACTTC.